This T cell receptor beta chain was captured in a study of tumor-infiltrating lymphocytes in primary liver carcinoma. Study background: All lesions had stage T1-T3 N0M0 and about 4.2 to 10 cm widths.

This CDR3 spans 14 amino acids. Germline V lookup: CDR1 SGHAT, CDR2 FQDESV (reference sequence). The ends were cut back, 3 bases at V and 4 bases at J, with 9 bases in the middle. TCR beta cDNA came from approximately 490 ng total RNA, primed with a constant-region primer. Amplification in three nested multiplex PCR rounds with slightly modified ARM-PCR gave rise to TCR beta libraries. Rounds one and two of PCR, each of roughly 10 cycles, were primed with TRBV1-TRBV30 forward primers and a C-beta reverse primer. Each CDR3 protein is one row after TCRdb ran MiXCR on the multiplex PCR reads. The data hold 300,000 to 400,000 distinct CDR3 sequences, with about two thirds observed a single time. Unsorted whole blood supplied the blood RNA, and germline DNA was isolated too.

The V and J genes are TRBV11-1 and TRBJ2-2; D remains ambiguous. The receptor comes from a man between 35 and 55 years old with primary liver carcinoma and hepatitis B virus infection. The source material was peripheral blood. The CDR3 DNA is TGTGCCAGCAGCTTTGGGCCCATCACCGGGGAGCTGTTTTTT. The encoded protein is CASSFGPITGELFF.